This T cell receptor (beta chain) is from a study of blood T cell repertoires in COVID-19 (dated by TCRdb to the early 2020s). Describing the broader study: Collaborator samples came from the United States, Italy and Spain and covered acute and convalescent phases of COVID-19. The material from the prospective study consisted of cDNA or gDNA derived from T cells, B-cell-depleted T cells, or PBMCs. Deeply sampled blood TCRbeta repertoires from subjects exposed to, actively infected with, or recovered from COVID-19 were included in the dataset. A freely available public database, intended as a resource for researchers studying the immune response to SARS-CoV-2, is where the repertoires were released. The samples were drawn from the first 160 participants of the ongoing ImmuneRACE study and from roughly 1,300 subjects provided by 6 global collaborators. Nearly every sample came with metadata listing a de-identified subject ID, COVID-19 status, age in years and sex. Where available, HLA class I and class II types were obtained from metadata supplied by the sample provider rather than from assay-based typing. Overall study outcomes, separate from this receptor: The amount of clinical and demographic metadata varied by source and participant and was provided uncurated.

TCRbeta CDR3 regions were amplified from genomic DNA by means of the immunoSEQ Assay, a bias-controlled multiplex PCR. The authors processed their data as follows. The number of nucleated cells in each sample was estimated from the amplification of reference gene primers within the assay. To quantify the absolute abundance of each unique TCRbeta CDR3 rearrangement, sequence reads were collapsed and filtered. For each sample, productive Simpson clonality was calculated as the square root of Simpson's diversity index across productive rearrangements. TCRdb stores this immuneACCESS table with in-frame sequences only. Part of the clones is absent; in the studies checked, under half of the shortfall reflects unresolved V genes, and no reason is known for the rest. V and J calls and clone size are as listed in that table; D and trimming were resolved from the DNA. For this sample the table gives 25,000 to 30,000 clones, of which around 86% were detected only once. Roughly 8% of the sample lies in the top ten.

Trimming takes 5 bases from V and 8 bases from J, and the germline ends sit 12 bases apart. CDR1 and CDR2 (MNHEY, SVGEGT) derive from the germline V gene. The CDR3 numbers 12 residues from cysteine through phenylalanine. Only the CDR3 region is kept as DNA, spanning 36 bases read in frame from base 1. As for this clone: What antigen it recognizes has not been identified. Qualities for individual bases were not recorded, and no much larger clone is one base off.

The collaborating institutions used their own protocols to collect whole blood in K2EDTA tubes. For TCRbeta analysis, collaborator samples were shipped as frozen whole blood, as isolated PBMCs, or as DNA extracted from either sample type. The V gene is TRBV6-2 or TRBV6-3 and the J gene is TRBJ1-2, with TRBD1 perhaps the D gene, on 5 matching bases. The sample comprised peripheral blood. The TCR comes from a man between 45 and 60 years old with active COVID-19. The CDR3 in this case is CASSRQIQGYTF. The DNA sequence follows: TGTGCCAGCAGTCGACAGATTCAAGGCTACACCTTC.